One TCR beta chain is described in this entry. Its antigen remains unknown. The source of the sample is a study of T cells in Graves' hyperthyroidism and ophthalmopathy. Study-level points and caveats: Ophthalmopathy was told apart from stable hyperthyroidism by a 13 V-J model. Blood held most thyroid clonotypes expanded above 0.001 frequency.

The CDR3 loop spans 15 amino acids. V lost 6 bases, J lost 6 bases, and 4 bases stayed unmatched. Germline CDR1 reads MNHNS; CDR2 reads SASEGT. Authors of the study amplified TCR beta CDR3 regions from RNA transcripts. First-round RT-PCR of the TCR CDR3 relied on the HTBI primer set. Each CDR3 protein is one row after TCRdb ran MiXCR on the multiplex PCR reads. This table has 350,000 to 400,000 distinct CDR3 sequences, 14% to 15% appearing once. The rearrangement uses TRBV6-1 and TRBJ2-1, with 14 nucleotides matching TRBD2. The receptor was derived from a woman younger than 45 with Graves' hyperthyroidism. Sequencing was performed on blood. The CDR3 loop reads CASRGTSGSLNEQFF. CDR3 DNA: TGTGCCAGCAGGGGGACTAGCGGGAGTCTCAATGAGCAGTTCTTC.